Sequencing of this T cell receptor beta chain was carried out in a study of shared clonotypes between healthy human individuals. This clone was detected a few times. V lost 10 bases and J 6 bases, leaving 19 bases between the germline ends. The CDR3 totals 14 residues. Germline V gene sequence: CDR1 LNHDA, CDR2 SQIVND (reference sequence). Deep-level assay runs were performed. TCRdb keeps only in-frame clones here, not all; method: immunoSEQ multiplex PCR. Of some 2,000,000 clones in the sample, 85% to 95% were seen once. The chain employs TRBV19 and TRBJ1-5; weak D call: TRBD1 (5 bases). The sequence was collected from a man aged 18 to 29 in good health. The specimen was naive CD4+ T cells sorted from blood. Noted subset: CD45RA+ positively selected. Written as DNA, the CDR3 is TGTGCCACTTCCGACGAGGGGCGAGGTCAGCCCCAGCATTTT. As protein: CATSDEGRGQPQHF.